These 15 T cell receptor beta chains originate from one sample sequenced in a study of beta chain features in type 1 diabetes. Sequenced material consisted of expressed TCRB transcripts (all of the isolated RNA was reverse transcribed). Clones were read by immunoSEQ multiplex PCR, and TCRdb kept only the in-frame ones, dropping some. Among approximately 240,000 clones listed, under 20% were seen once. Antigens for these TCRs are unknown. The study, taken as a whole, reports: Among all four CD4+ subsets, Type 1 diabetes patients had TCRB CDR3s that were moderately but significantly shorter.

The sequenced material came from naive CD4+ T cells from blood. These receptors all come from a man aged 25 to 45 with type 1 diabetes.

The chain joins TRBV6-6 to TRBJ2-3, with no clear D. Trimming left V 6 bases short and J 1 base short, with 8 bases between. The CDR3 runs 13 residues. Germline lookup yields CDR1 MNHNY and CDR2 SVGAGI (reference sequence). CDR3 nucleotides: TGTGCCAGCAGAGGCCCTGGCACAGATACGCAGTATTTT. It codes for CASRGPGTDTQYF.

This clone was seen a handful of times. The CDR3 bases are TGTGCCAGCAACTGGGACGGATCTAACTATGGCTACACCTTC. Protein sequence: CASNWDGSNYGYTF. The chain carries TRBV7-9 and TRBJ1-2, with D perhaps TRBD1 (5 bases). The germline V gene has CDR1 SEHNR and CDR2 FQNEAQ (reference sequence). The CDR3 length is 14 residues. Trimming cost V 7 bases and J 0 bases, with 12 bases left between them.

V usage is TRBV5-6 and J usage is TRBJ2-5; D gene uncertain. Trimming removed 5 bases from V and 9 bases from J, with 14 bases in between. The CDR3 is 12 amino acids. Per germline, CDR1 SGHDT and CDR2 YYEEEE. CDR3 in DNA: TGTGCCAGCAGTCTCCCCCCGGCGGCCCAGTACTTC. Translation gives CASSLPPAAQYF.

The V and J genes are TRBV5-1 and TRBJ1-1, with D unclear. V gave up 4 bases and J gave up 1 base, with 2 bases separating them. Germline loops: CDR1 SGHRS, CDR2 YFSETQ. This CDR3 contains 11 residues. The CDR3 here is CASSKNTEAFF. The CDR3 DNA reads TGCGCCAGCAGCAAGAACACTGAAGCTTTCTTT.

Details on this clone: This specimen includes other DNA sequences encoding the same CDR3. The chain links TRBV9 to TRBJ2-1; D not certain. Germline-derived CDR1 and CDR2 are SGDLS and YYNGEE. The CDR3 is 11 amino acids. V was pared by 0 bases and J by 10 bases, with 5 bases between. The chain's CDR3 is CASSVEHEQFF. DNA of the CDR3: TGTGCCAGCAGCGTAGAACACGAGCAGTTCTTC.

V gene TRBV20-1 combines with J gene TRBJ2-7; D is undetermined. In germline, CDR1 is DFQATT, CDR2 SNEGSKA (reference sequence). The CDR3 is 10 residues long. Deletions cut 5 bases from V and 3 bases from J, with 5 bases between. CDR3 amino acids: CSADNYEQYF. Written as DNA, the CDR3 is TGCAGTGCTGACAACTACGAGCAGTACTTC.

V is TRBV29-1 and J is TRBJ1-1, with 8 positions matching TRBD1. J gave up 2 bases and V 4 bases, and 3 bases lay outside the gene matches. Germline V gene data show CDR1 as SQVTM and CDR2 as ANQGSEA. The CDR3 sequence is 13 residues long. CDR3 amino acids: CSVGQGSNTEAFF. CDR3 nucleotides: TGCAGCGTTGGACAGGGGAGTAACACTGAAGCTTTCTTT.

This chain joins TRBV30 and TRBJ2-7; 9 nucleotides match TRBD2. The V gene's germline CDR1 is GTSNPN and CDR2 SVGIG (reference sequence). This CDR3 is 15 amino acids long. Germline trimming cut 2 bases from V and 0 bases from J; bases unmatched to any gene: 5. CDR3 DNA sequence: TGTGCCTGGAGTTCCGTAGCGGGAGCCTCCTACGAGCAGTACTTC. It encodes CAWSSVAGASYEQYF. The variable domain in full, with the rest retrieved from reference TRBV30 and TRBJ2-7, is SQTIHQWPATLVQPVGSPLSLECTVEGTSNPNLYWYRQAAGRGLQLLFYSVGIGQISSEVPQNLSASRPQDRQFILSSKKLLLSDSGFYLCAWSSVAGASYEQYFGPGTRLTVT.

A single count supports this clone. CDR3 residues: CASSFYAGAGYEQYF. CDR3 sequence (DNA): TGTGCCAGCAGCTTCTACGCGGGAGCGGGGTACGAGCAGTACTTC. The genes are TRBV7-9 and TRBJ2-7; the match to TRBD2 covers 7 bases. The J segment lost 4 bases and the V segment lost 3 bases, leaving 9 bases of the junction unmatched. CDR1 and CDR2 from the germline V gene are SEHNR and FQNEAQ (reference sequence). This CDR3 is built from 15 residues.

This clone has only a few counts. In the same sample, other DNA sequences code for this CDR3. Here the CDR3 DNA reads TGCAGTGCTAGAGTCTACGAGCAGTACTTC. As protein: CSARVYEQYF. This rearrangement joins TRBV20-1 to TRBJ2-7; unclear D gene. V gave up 1 base and J gave up 3 bases, with 1 base separating them. Germline assignment: CDR1 DFQATT and CDR2 SNEGSKA (reference sequence). The CDR3 spans 10 residues.

This clone has only a few counts. The CDR3 DNA follows: TGCGCCAGCAGCCACGGGGACCGAGGCTACGAGCAGTACTTC. Translated: CASSHGDRGYEQYF. The chain is built from TRBV4-1 and TRBJ2-7; perhaps D is TRBD1 or TRBD2 (5 bases each). The V gene's germline CDR1 is MGHRA and CDR2 YSYEKL. V was pared by 3 bases and J by 3 bases, with 12 bases between. The CDR3 loop spans 14 amino acids.

The chain joins TRBV28 to TRBJ1-2, with D unclear. This CDR3 contains 11 residues. Germline V CDR1 and CDR2: MDHEN, SYDVKM. Trimming removed 8 bases from V and 8 bases from J, with 12 bases in between. The CDR3 loop reads CASFQKDGYTF. As DNA, the CDR3 is TGTGCCAGCTTCCAGAAAGACGGCTACACCTTC.

This clone was counted only a few times. The rearrangement joins TRBV29-1 to TRBJ1-2, with 9 bases that match TRBD1. V lost 6 bases and J lost 13; bases outside the gene matches: 18. From germline, CDR1 is SQVTM and CDR2 ANQGSEA. This CDR3 has 14 residues. The CDR3 spells CSVHRDRASSWPTF. As DNA, the CDR3 is TGCAGCGTCCACCGGGACAGGGCGTCATCTTGGCCCACCTTC.

The chain couples TRBV7-9 to TRBJ1-1; D is possibly TRBD1 (5 bases). V was shortened by 2 bases and J by 4 bases, with 8 bases between the two germline ends. CDR3 length: 13 amino acids. CDR1 and CDR2 from the germline V gene are SEHNR and FQNEAQ (reference sequence). CDR3 residues: CASSLQGSTEAFF. The CDR3 coding sequence is TGTGCCAGCAGCTTACAGGGCAGCACTGAAGCTTTCTTT.

This clone has just a few counts. The gene calls are TRBV7-8 and TRBJ1-1; D unclear. Germline CDR1 is SGHVS and CDR2 is FQNEAQ. V gave up 7 bases and J gave up 0 bases, with 9 bases separating them. The CDR3 is made up of 13 amino acids. DNA for the CDR3: TGTGCCAGCATTGAACTATTGAACACTGAAGCTTTCTTT. Translation gives CASIELLNTEAFF. Drawing the rest from reference TRBV7-8 and TRBJ1-1, the complete variable domain is GAGVSQSPRYKVAKRGQDVALRCDPISGHVSLFWYQQALGQGPEFLTYFQNEAQLDKSGLPSDRFFAERPEGSVSTLKIQRTQQEDSAVYLCASIELLNTEAFFGQGTRLTVV.